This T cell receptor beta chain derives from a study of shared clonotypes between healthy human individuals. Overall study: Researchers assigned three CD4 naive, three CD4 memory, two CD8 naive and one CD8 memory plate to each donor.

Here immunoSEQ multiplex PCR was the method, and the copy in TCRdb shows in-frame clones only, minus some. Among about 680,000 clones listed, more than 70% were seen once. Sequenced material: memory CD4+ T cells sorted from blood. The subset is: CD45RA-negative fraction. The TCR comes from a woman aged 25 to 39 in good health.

The CDR3 DNA reads TGTGCCAGCAGCTTAGAAGGGGGAAGCACTGAAGCTTTCTTT. This encodes CASSLEGGSTEAFF. V and J are TRBV7-8 and TRBJ1-1; the D gene is possibly TRBD1 (6 bases). The CDR3 runs to 14 residues. V was clipped by 1 base and J by 4 bases, with 10 bases between them. The germline V gene has CDR1 SGHVS and CDR2 FQNEAQ.